These T cell receptor beta chains were read from a single sample in a study of blood T cell repertoires in COVID-19. Method: immunoSEQ multiplex PCR; TCRdb's copy keeps in-frame clones and lacks some. The sample contains about 300,000 clones, about 91% of which appear only once. Material: peripheral blood. All receptors derive from a woman in her twenties or thirties who had recovered from COVID-19. Both conserved end residues are part of each CDR3. The D gene is left open where the match is weak. A clone size is listed for some rows: how often the clone was seen (once, few, many), or a class if it is expanded.

>.|TRBV6-1|.|TRBJ1-5
TGTGCCAGCAGTGAAGGTTGGAGCAGCGATTATAGCAATCAGCCCCAGCATTTT
CASSEGWSSDYSNQPQHF
>.|TRBV9|once|TRBJ2-7
TGTGCCAGCAGCGTAGTGGGCAATACCTACGAGCAGTACTTC
CASSVVGNTYEQYF
>TRBD1|TRBV11-2|once|TRBJ1-2
TGTGCCAGCAGCTCATTACGTATTCGCCAGGGGGATATGTATGGCTACACCTTC
CASSSLRIRQGDMYGYTF
>.|TRBV4-1|few|TRBJ2-3
TGCGCCAGCAGCCAAGCTCATTTACTCCCGGGAGATACGCAGTATTTT
CASSQAHLLPGDTQYF
>TRBD1|TRBV30|once|TRBJ2-3
TGTGCCTGGAGCCGGGACAGAGACACAGATACGCAGTATTTT
CAWSRDRDTDTQYF
>.|TRBV5-5|.|TRBJ1-5
TGTGCCAGCAGCCCCGTTTCTGATCAGCCCCAGCATTTT
CASSPVSDQPQHF
>.|TRBV9|.|TRBJ2-3
TGTGCCAGCAGCGTAGCAGGGGAGGGAACAGATACGCAGTATTTT
CASSVAGEGTDTQYF
>.|TRBV11-2|once|TRBJ2-7
TGTGCCAGCAGCCCCTCACGTTCCGGGGACGAGCAGTACTTC
CASSPSRSGDEQYF
>.|TRBV29-1|once|TRBJ1-5
TGCAGCGCCCAGGGTCATAGCAATCAGCCCCAGCATTTT
CSAQGHSNQPQHF
>.|TRBV5-1|.|TRBJ2-1
TGCGCCAGCAGCTTGGAAGGAGACTTCTACAATGAGCAGTTCTTC
CASSLEGDFYNEQFF
>.|TRBV5-1|once|TRBJ2-5
TGCGCCAGCAGCTTTGGGCAAAGAGAGACCCAGTACTTC
CASSFGQRETQYF
>.|TRBV6-5|.|TRBJ1-6
TGTGCCAGCAGTTGGAGTCGGGGTCTCGAGTCACCCCTCCACTTT
CASSWSRGLESPLHF
>TRBD2|TRBV2|.|TRBJ2-2
TGTGCCAGCGCTTGGAGTCGTGGGACTAGCCACACCGGGGAGCTGTTTTTT
CASAWSRGTSHTGELFF
>.|TRBV5-6|.|TRBJ1-4
TGTGCCAGCAGCTTTTCCGGGTCCCGTGAAAAACTGTTTTTT
CASSFSGSREKLFF
>.|TRBV6-1|.|TRBJ1-6
TGTGCCAGCAGTGAAATGTCCGGGTACGGTTCACCCCTCCACTTT
CASSEMSGYGSPLHF
>.|TRBV6-5|.|TRBJ2-7
TGTGCCAGCAGTCGTAACACAGGGACCTCCTACGAGCAGTACTTC
CASSRNTGTSYEQYF
>.|TRBV12-3/TRBV12-4|few|TRBJ1-2
TGTGCCAGCAGCTCTAGGGAGGGCGATGGCTACACCTTC
CASSSREGDGYTF
>.|TRBV19|.|TRBJ1-1
TGTGCCAGTAGTGGACTCAACCGACTCCCCGACACTGAAGCTTTCTTT
CASSGLNRLPDTEAFF
>TRBD1|TRBV5-1|once|TRBJ2-1
TGCGCCAGCAGCTTGGCGCGAGCAGGGGGCGAGGATGAGCAGTTCTTC
CASSLARAGGEDEQFF
>TRBD2|TRBV7-2|.|TRBJ2-7
TGTGCCAGCAGCTCCTTTGCGGGGGGGAGATCCTACGAGCAGTACTTC
CASSSFAGGRSYEQYF
>.|TRBV30|once|TRBJ2-3
TGTGCCTGGAGCGCGACACCCCGCCCGGGGACAGATACGCAGTATTTT
CAWSATPRPGTDTQYF
>TRBD1|TRBV2|.|TRBJ2-2
TGTGCCAGCAGTGACGGGACAGGGGGAAGCGGGGAGCTGTTTTTT
CASSDGTGGSGELFF
>TRBD1|TRBV5-6|.|TRBJ1-1
TGTGCCAGCAGCTTGGGAGACAGGGGCACTGAAGCTTTCTTT
CASSLGDRGTEAFF
>TRBD1|TRBV25-1|.|TRBJ2-5
TGTGCCAGCAGTACAGGACAGGGGGCTTGGGGGGAGACCCAGTACTTC
CASSTGQGAWGETQYF
>TRBD1|TRBV3-1/TRBV3-2|.|TRBJ1-2
TGTGCCAGCAGCCTAGGGGGCGTTCGGGGCTACACCTTC
CASSLGGVRGYTF
>.|TRBV18|.|TRBJ2-3
TGTGCCAGCTCACCTCTCCGGGACTCGTACACAGATACGCAGTATTTT
CASSPLRDSYTDTQYF
>.|TRBV24-1|.|TRBJ2-3
TGTGCCACCAGTGATATGGGTAGCTCGGGGAGCACAGATACGCAGTATTTT
CATSDMGSSGSTDTQYF
>TRBD1|TRBV9|.|TRBJ2-7
TGTGCCAGCAGCGTCTCGGGACAGGTATCCTACGAGCAGTACTTC
CASSVSGQVSYEQYF
>TRBD1|TRBV29-1|.|TRBJ2-7
TGCAGCGCCGACACCGGGACAGGGCTGTACGAGCAGTACTTC
CSADTGTGLYEQYF
>.|TRBV7-2|once|TRBJ2-1
TGTGCCAGCAGCCCAATGACTGAAAATGAGCAGTTCTTC
CASSPMTENEQFF
>TRBD1|TRBV5-1|.|TRBJ2-1
TGCGCCAGCGGGGCTCGGGCAGGGGGCGAGAATGAGCAGTTCTTC
CASGARAGGENEQFF
>.|TRBV5-6|.|TRBJ1-6
TGTGCCAGCAGGGACTCAGGGGTCGATTCACCCCTCCACTTT
CASRDSGVDSPLHF
>TRBD1|TRBV6-5|once|TRBJ2-3
TGTGCCAGTCAACGACAGGGGGGTAGCACAGATACGCAGTATTTT
CASQRQGGSTDTQYF
>.|TRBV6-5|few|TRBJ1-2
TGTGCCAGCACCTCTCGACAGGTTGCCTATGGCTACACCTTC
CASTSRQVAYGYTF
>.|TRBV6-1|.|TRBJ2-7
TGTGCCAGCAGTGAAGCAGCGTACGAGCAGTACTTC
CASSEAAYEQYF
>.|TRBV7-9|once|TRBJ1-4
TGTGCCAGCAGCGAAAAGGGCGGACTTAATGAAAAACTGTTTTTT
CASSEKGGLNEKLFF
>TRBD2|TRBV6-6|.|TRBJ2-1
TGTGCCAGCTCCCCCCTAGAGCGGGGGGGGTTAAATGAGCAGTTCTTC
CASSPLERGGLNEQFF
>TRBD1|TRBV24-1|.|TRBJ2-1
TGTGCCACCAGTGAACAACGAACAGGGGGCGGTGAGCAGTTCTTC
CATSEQRTGGGEQFF
>.|TRBV19|.|TRBJ1-1
TGTGCCAGTAGTCCCGACAGGATGAACACTGAAGCTTTCTTT
CASSPDRMNTEAFF
>TRBD2|TRBV5-1|.|TRBJ2-3
TGCGCCAGCAGCTCGGGGGGGCTTGAAGATACGCAGTATTTT
CASSSGGLEDTQYF
>.|TRBV10-3|few|TRBJ2-2
TGTGCCATCAGTGAGTCGACAGGTCTCTCCGGGGAGCTGTTTTTT
CAISESTGLSGELFF
>.|TRBV7-3|.|TRBJ1-1
TGTGCCAGCAGTTTAATTAAAGAGACTGAAGCTTTCTTT
CASSLIKETEAFF
>TRBD1|TRBV2|.|TRBJ1-2
TGTGCCAGCATCAGGTCCCCGGGACAGTCCTATGGCTACACCTTC
CASIRSPGQSYGYTF
>TRBD1|TRBV19|.|TRBJ2-1
TGTGCCAGTAGTCCGAGGGGGCCCGATTATGAGCAGTTCTTC
CASSPRGPDYEQFF
>.|TRBV4-1|.|TRBJ1-2
TGCGCCAGCAGCCTAACCGGACAGAGAGGGCCCTATGGCTACACCTTC
CASSLTGQRGPYGYTF
>TRBD2|TRBV29-1|.|TRBJ2-5
TGCAGCGGCCGTTCGGGAGGGATAAAGAAGACCCAGTACTTC
CSGRSGGIKKTQYF
>.|TRBV2|.|TRBJ1-3
TGTGCCAGCAGTCCTGATTTGAGCTCTGGAAACACCATATATTTT
CASSPDLSSGNTIYF
>.|TRBV25-1|.|TRBJ1-4
TGTGCCAGCAGTGAAACCACTGGACGGGGACTGTTTTTT
CASSETTGRGLFF
>.|TRBV6-2/TRBV6-3|.|TRBJ2-2
TGTGCCAGCAGTGCAAGAGGGATGGACACCGGGGAGCTGTTTTTT
CASSARGMDTGELFF
>TRBD1|TRBV7-9|once|TRBJ1-6
TGTGCCAGCAGTCCAGGGGGCAACTCCTATAATTCACCCCTCCACTTT
CASSPGGNSYNSPLHF
>TRBD1|TRBV7-3|.|TRBJ2-7
TGTGCCAGCAGCTCCATTGGGGGGACAGGGGACTACGAGCAGTACTTC
CASSSIGGTGDYEQYF
>.|TRBV5-6|.|TRBJ2-7
TGTGCCAGCAGCTTGGCGGCAGGGTTGTCCTACGAGCAGTACTTC
CASSLAAGLSYEQYF
>.|TRBV6-1|.|TRBJ2-5
TGTGCCAGCAGTGACCGAGCCCTCCAAGAGACCCAGTACTTC
CASSDRALQETQYF
>TRBD1|TRBV6-5|once|TRBJ1-2
TGTGCCAGCAAGGGACAGGGAGGCTACACCTTC
CASKGQGGYTF